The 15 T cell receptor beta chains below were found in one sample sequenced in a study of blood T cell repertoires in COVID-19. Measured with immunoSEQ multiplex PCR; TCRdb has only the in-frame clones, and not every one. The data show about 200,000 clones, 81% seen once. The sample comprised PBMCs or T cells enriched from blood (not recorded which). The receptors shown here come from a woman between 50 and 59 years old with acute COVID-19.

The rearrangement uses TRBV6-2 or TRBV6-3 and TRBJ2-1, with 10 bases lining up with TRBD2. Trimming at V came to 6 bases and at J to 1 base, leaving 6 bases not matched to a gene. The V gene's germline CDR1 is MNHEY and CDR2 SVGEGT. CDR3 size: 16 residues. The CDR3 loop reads CASSPSGSMSYNEQFF. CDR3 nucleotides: TGTGCCAGCAGCCCTAGCGGGAGTATGTCCTACAATGAGCAGTTCTTC.

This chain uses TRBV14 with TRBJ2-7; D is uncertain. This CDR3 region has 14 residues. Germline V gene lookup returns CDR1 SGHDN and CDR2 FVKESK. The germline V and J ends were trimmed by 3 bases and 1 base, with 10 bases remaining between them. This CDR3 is CASSQEKISYEQYF. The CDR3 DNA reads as TGTGCCAGCAGCCAGGAGAAAATTTCCTACGAGCAGTACTTC.

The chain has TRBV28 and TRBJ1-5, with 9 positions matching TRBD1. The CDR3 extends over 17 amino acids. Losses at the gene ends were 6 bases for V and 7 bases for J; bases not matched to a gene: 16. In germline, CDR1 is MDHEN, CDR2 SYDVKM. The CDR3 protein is CASSPLAVTGGGQPQHF. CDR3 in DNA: TGTGCCAGCAGCCCGTTAGCAGTGACAGGGGGTGGCCAGCCCCAGCATTTT.

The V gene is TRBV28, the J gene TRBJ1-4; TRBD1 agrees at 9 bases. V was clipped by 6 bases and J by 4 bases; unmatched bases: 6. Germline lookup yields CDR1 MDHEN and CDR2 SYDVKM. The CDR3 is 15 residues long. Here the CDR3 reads CASRTGTGYNEKLFF. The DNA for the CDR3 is TGTGCCAGCAGAACCGGGACAGGGTATAATGAAAAACTGTTTTTT.

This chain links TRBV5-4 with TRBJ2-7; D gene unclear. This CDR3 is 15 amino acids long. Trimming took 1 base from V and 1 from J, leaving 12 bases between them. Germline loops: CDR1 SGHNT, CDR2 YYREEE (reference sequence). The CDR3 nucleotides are TGTGCCAGCAGCTTGAGTTCGGCGGATTCCTACGAGCAGTACTTC. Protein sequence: CASSLSSADSYEQYF.

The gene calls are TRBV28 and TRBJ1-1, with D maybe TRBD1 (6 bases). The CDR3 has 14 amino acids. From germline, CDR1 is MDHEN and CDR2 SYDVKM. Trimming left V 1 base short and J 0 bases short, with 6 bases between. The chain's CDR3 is CASSLSGVNTEAFF. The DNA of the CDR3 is TGTGCCAGCAGTTTATCAGGGGTGAACACTGAAGCTTTCTTT. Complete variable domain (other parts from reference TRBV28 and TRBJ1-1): DVKVTQSSRYLVKRTGEKVFLECVQDMDHENMFWYRQDPGLGLRLIYFSYDVKMKEKGDIPEGYSVSREKKERFSLILESASTNQTSMYLCASSLSGVNTEAFFGQGTRLTVV.

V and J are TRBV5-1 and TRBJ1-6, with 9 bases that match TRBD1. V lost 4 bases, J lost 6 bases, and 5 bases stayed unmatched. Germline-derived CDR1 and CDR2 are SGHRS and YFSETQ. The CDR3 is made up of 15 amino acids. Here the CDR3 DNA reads TGCGCCAGCAGCCCCTGGACAGGGGTTAATTCACCCCTCCACTTT. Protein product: CASSPWTGVNSPLHF.

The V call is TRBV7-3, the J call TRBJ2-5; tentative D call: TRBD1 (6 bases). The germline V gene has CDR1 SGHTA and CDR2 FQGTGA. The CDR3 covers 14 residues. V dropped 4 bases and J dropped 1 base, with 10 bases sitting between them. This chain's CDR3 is CASSSRGSQETQYF. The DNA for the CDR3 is TGTGCCAGCAGCTCCAGGGGATCCCAAGAGACCCAGTACTTC.

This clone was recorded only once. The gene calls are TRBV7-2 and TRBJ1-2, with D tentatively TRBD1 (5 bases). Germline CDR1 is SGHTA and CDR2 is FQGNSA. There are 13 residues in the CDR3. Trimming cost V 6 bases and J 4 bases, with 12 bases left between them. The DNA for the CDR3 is TGTGCCAGCAGTACCAGGGTCGGCTATGGCTACACCTTC. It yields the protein CASSTRVGYGYTF.

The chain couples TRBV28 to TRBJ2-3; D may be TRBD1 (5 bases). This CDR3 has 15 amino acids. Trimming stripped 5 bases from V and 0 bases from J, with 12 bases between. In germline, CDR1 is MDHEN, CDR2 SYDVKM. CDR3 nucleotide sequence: TGTGCCAGCAGTCCCCGGACAACTAGCACAGATACGCAGTATTTT. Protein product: CASSPRTTSTDTQYF.

CDR3 protein: CASSRTGIRYNEQFF. CDR3 DNA: TGTGCCAGCAGCAGGACTGGAATCCGCTACAATGAGCAGTTCTTC. The chain joins TRBV28 to TRBJ2-1, with D perhaps TRBD2 (5 bases). V lost 6 bases and J 3 bases, leaving 15 bases between the germline ends. Germline V gene sequence: CDR1 MDHEN, CDR2 SYDVKM. This CDR3 has 15 residues.

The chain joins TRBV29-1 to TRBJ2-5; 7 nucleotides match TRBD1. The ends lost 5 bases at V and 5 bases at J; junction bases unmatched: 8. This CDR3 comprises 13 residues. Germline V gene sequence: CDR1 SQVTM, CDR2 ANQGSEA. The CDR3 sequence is CSVRTGVGETQYF. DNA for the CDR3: TGCAGCGTTAGAACAGGGGTTGGCGAGACCCAGTACTTC.

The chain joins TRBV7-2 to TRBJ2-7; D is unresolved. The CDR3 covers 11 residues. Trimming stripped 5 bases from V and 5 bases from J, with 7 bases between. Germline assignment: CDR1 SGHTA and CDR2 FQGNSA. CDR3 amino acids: CASSIHHEQYF. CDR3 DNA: TGTGCCAGCAGCATACACCACGAGCAGTACTTC.

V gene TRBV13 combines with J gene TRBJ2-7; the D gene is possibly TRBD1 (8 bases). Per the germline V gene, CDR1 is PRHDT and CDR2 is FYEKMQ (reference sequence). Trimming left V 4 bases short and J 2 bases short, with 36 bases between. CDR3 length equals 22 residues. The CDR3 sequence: CASSSERADLGGDRRPTYEQYF. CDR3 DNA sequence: TGTGCCAGCAGCTCCGAAAGGGCAGATCTAGGGGGGGACAGGCGTCCAACCTACGAGCAGTACTTC.

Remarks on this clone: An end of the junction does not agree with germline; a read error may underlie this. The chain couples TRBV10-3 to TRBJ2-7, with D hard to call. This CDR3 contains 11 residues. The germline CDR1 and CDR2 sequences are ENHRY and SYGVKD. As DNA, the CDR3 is TGCGCCGTGGCTAGAACCTACGAGCAGTACTTC. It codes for CAVARTYEQYF.